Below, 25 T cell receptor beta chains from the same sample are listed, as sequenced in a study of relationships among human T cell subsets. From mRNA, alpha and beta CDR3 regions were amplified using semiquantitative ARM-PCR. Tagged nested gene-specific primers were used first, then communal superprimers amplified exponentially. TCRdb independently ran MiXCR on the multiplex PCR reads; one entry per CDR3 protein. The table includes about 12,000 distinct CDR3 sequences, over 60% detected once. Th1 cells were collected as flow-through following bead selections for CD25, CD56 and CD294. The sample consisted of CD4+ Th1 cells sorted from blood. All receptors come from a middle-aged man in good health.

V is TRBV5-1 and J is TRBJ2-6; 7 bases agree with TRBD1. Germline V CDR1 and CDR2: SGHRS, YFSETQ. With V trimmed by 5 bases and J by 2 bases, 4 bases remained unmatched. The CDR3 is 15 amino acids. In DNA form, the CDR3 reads TGCGCCAGCAGGGCCGGGACAGCTGGGGCCAACGTCCTGACTTTC. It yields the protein CASRAGTAGANVLTF. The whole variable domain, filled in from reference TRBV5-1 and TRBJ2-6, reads KAGVTQTPRYLIKTRGQQVTLSCSPISGHRSVSWYQQTPGQGLQFLFEYFSETQRNKGNFPGRFSGRQFSNSRSEMNVSTLELGDSALYLCASRAGTAGANVLTFGAGSRLTVL.

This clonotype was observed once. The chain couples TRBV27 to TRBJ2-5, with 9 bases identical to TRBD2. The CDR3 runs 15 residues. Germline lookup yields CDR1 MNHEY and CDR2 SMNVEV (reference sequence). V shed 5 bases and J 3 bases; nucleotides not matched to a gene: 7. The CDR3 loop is CASSSPASGEETQYF. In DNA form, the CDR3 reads TGTGCCAGCAGTAGCCCTGCTAGCGGGGAAGAGACCCAGTACTTC.

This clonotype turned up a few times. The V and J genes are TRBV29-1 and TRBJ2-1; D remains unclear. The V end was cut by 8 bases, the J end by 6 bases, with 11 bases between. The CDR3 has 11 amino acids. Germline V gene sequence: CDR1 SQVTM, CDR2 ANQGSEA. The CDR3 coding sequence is TGCAGCTTTCGAAACATCAATGAGCAGTTCTTC. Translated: CSFRNINEQFF.

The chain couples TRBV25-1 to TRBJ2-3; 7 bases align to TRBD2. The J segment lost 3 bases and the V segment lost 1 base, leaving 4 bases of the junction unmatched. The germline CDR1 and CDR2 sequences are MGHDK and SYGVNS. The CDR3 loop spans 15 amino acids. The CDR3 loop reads CASSEWASGTDTQYF. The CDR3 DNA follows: TGTGCCAGCAGTGAATGGGCTAGCGGTACAGATACGCAGTATTTT.

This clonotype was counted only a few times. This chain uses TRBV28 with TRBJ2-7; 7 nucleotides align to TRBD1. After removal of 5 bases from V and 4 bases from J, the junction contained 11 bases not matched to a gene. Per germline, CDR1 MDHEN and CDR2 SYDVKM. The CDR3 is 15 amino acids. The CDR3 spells CASSGQTGTLYEQYF. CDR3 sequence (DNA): TGTGCCAGCAGTGGGCAGACAGGGACCCTATACGAGCAGTACTTC.

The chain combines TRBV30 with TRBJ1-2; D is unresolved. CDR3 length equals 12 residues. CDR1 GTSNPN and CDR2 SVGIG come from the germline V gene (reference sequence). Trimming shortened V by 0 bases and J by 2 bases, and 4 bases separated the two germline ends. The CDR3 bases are TGTGCCTGGAGTGTACTCAACTATGGCTACACCTTC. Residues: CAWSVLNYGYTF.

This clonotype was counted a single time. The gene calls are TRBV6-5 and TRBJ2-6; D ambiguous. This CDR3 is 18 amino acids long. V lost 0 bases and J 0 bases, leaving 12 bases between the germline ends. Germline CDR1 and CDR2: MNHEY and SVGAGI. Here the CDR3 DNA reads TGTGCCAGCAGTTACTCGGGTGAAACCCTCTCTGGGGCCAACGTCCTGACTTTC. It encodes CASSYSGETLSGANVLTF.

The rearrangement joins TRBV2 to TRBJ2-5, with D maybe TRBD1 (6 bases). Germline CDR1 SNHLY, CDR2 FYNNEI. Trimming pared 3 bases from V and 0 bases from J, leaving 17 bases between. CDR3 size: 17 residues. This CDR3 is CASSDIPRTVYQETQYF. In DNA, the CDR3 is TGTGCCAGCAGTGACATCCCCCGGACAGTCTACCAAGAGACCCAGTACTTC.

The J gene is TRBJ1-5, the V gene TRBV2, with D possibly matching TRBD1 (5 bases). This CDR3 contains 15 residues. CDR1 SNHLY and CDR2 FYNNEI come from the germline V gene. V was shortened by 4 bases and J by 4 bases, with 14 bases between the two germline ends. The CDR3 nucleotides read TGTGCCAGCAGTGCACGTCAGGGCGGAAATCAGCCCCAGCATTTT. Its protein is CASSARQGGNQPQHF.

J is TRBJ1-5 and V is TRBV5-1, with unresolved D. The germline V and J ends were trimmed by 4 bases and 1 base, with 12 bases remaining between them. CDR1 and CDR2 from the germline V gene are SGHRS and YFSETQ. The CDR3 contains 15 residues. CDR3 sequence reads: CASSEQPGSNQPQHF. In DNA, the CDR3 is TGCGCCAGCAGCGAGCAGCCAGGCAGCAATCAGCCCCAGCATTTT.

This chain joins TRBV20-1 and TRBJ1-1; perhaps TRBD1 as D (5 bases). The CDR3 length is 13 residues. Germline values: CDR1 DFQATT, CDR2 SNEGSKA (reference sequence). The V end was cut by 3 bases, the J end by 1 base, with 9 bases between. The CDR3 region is CSARGDRNTEAFF. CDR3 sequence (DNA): TGCAGTGCTAGGGGAGACAGGAACACTGAAGCTTTCTTT.

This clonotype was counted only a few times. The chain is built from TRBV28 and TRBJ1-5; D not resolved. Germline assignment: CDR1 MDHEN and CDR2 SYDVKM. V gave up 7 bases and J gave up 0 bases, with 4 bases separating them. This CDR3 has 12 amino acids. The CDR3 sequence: CASKVSNQPQHF. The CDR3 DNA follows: TGTGCCAGCAAAGTTAGCAATCAGCCCCAGCATTTT.

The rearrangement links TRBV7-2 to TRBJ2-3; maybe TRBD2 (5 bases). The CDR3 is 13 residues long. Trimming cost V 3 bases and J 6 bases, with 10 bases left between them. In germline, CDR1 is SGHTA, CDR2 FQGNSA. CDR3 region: CASSLVGGDTQYF. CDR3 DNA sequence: TGTGCCAGCAGCTTGGTCGGCGGGGATACGCAGTATTTT. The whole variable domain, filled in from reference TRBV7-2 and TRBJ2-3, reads GAGVSQSPSNKVTEKGKDVELRCDPISGHTALYWYRQSLGQGLEFLIYFQGNSAPDKSGLPSDRFSAERTGGSVSTLTIQRTQQEDSAVYLCASSLVGGDTQYFGPGTRLTVL.

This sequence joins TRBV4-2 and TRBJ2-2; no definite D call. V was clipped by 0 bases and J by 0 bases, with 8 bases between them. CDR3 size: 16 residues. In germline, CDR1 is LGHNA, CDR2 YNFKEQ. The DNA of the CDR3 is TGTGCCAGCAGCCAAGAGCCCAGGACGAACACCGGGGAGCTGTTTTTT. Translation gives CASSQEPRTNTGELFF.

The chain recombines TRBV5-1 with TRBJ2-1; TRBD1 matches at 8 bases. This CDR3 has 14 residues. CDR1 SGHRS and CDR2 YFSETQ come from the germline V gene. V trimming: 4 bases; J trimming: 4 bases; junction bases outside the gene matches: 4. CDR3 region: CASSTDRVYNEQFF. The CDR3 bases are TGCGCCAGCAGCACGGACAGGGTTTACAATGAGCAGTTCTTC.

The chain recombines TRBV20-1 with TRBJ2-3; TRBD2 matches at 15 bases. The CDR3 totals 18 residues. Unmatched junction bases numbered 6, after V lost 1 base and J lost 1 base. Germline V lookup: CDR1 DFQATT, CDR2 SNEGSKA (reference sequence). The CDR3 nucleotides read TGCAGTGCTAGAGTCGGGACTAGCGGGAGGTTTGGCACAGATACGCAGTATTTT. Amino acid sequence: CSARVGTSGRFGTDTQYF.

CDR3 sequence reads: CASTRGLEQFF. The CDR3 bases are TGTGCCAGCACGAGGGGACTTGAGCAGTTCTTC. The gene calls are TRBV28 and TRBJ2-1; D is perhaps TRBD2 (6 bases). V gave up 7 bases and J gave up 9 bases, with 10 bases separating them. Germline V CDR1 and CDR2: MDHEN, SYDVKM. The CDR3 has 11 residues. Supplemented by reference TRBV28 and TRBJ2-1, the full variable domain reads DVKVTQSSRYLVKRTGEKVFLECVQDMDHENMFWYRQDPGLGLRLIYFSYDVKMKEKGDIPEGYSVSREKKERFSLILESASTNQTSMYLCASTRGLEQFFGPGTRLTVL.

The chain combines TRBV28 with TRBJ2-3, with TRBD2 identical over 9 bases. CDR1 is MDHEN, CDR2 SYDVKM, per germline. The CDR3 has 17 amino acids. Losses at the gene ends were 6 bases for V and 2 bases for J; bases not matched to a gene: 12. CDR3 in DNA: TGTGCCAGCAGCCCCGGTGCTCAGCGGGGGGCCACAGATACGCAGTATTTT. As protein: CASSPGAQRGATDTQYF.

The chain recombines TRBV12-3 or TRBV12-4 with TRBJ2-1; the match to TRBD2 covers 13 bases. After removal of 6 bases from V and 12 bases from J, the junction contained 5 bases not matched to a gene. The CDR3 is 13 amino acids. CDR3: CASRSTSGGRQFF. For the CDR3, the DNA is TGTGCCAGCAGGTCGACTAGCGGGGGGAGGCAGTTCTTC.

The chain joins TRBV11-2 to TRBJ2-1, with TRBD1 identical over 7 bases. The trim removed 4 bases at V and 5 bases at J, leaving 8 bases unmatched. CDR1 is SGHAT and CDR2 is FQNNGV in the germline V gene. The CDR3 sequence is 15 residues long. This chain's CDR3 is CASSYRDRRNNEQFF. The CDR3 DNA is TGTGCCAGCAGCTACCGGGACAGACGAAACAATGAGCAGTTCTTC. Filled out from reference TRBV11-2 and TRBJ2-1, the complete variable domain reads EAGVAQSPRYKIIEKRQSVAFWCNPISGHATLYWYQQILGQGPKLLIQFQNNGVVDDSQLPKDRFSAERLKGVDSTLKIQPAKLEDSAVYLCASSYRDRRNNEQFFGPGTRLTVL.

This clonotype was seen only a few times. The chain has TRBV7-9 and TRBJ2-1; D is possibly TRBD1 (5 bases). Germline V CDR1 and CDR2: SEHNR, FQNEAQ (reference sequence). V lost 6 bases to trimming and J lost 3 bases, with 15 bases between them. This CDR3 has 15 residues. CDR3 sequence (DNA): TGTGCCAGCAGTCTGCAGGGCGCAGGCTACAATGAGCAGTTCTTC. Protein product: CASSLQGAGYNEQFF.

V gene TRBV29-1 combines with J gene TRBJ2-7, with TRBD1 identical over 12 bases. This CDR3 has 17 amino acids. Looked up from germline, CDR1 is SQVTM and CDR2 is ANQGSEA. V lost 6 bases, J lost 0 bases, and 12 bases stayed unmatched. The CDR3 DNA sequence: TGCAGCGTAGACCGGGACAGGGGGCCTAGGAGCTCCTACGAGCAGTACTTC. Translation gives CSVDRDRGPRSSYEQYF.

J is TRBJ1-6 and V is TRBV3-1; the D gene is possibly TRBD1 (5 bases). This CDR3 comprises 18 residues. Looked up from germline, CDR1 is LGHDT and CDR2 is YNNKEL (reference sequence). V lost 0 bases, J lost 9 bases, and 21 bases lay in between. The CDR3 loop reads CASSQDPRSGGIASPLHF. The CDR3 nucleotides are TGTGCCAGCAGCCAAGATCCCCGCAGCGGGGGTATCGCTTCACCCCTCCACTTT.

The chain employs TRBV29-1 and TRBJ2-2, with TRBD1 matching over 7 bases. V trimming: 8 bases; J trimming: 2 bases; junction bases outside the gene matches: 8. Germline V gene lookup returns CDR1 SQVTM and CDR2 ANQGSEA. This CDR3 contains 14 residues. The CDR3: CSTKTGANTGELFF. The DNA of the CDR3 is TGCAGCACAAAAACAGGGGCTAACACCGGGGAGCTGTTTTTT.

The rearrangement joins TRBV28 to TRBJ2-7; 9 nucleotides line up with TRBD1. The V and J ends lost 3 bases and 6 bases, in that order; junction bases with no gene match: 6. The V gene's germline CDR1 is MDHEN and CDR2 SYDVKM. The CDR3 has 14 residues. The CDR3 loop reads CASSLQQGAREQYF. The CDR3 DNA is TGTGCCAGCAGTTTGCAACAGGGGGCACGCGAGCAGTACTTC.